The 21 T cell receptor beta chains below were found in one sample sequenced in a study of regulatory T cells in long-lasting Graves disease. In building TCR beta libraries, iRepertoire HTBI primers were used together with Arm-PCR of CDR3 regions. TCRdb re-called the multiplex PCR reads with MiXCR, one entry per CDR3 protein. The sample lists some 300,000 distinct CDR3 sequences; around a fifth were seen once. Time point described: persistent/refractory GD, antithyroid drugs over 5 years with positive TRAb. Following extraction of RNA from PBMCs, that RNA was used to make the TCR library. The input for sequencing was peripheral blood mononuclear cells (PBMCs), taken when the disease was refractory, from a patient treated with antithyroid drugs. The receptors originated from a female donor with Graves disease.

There are a few counts of this clonotype. V and J are TRBV19 and TRBJ2-3, with 8 nucleotides matching TRBD2. The V gene end was trimmed by 5 bases and the J gene end by 6 bases; junction bases not matched to a gene: 10. CDR3 size: 15 residues. CDR1 is LNHDA and CDR2 is SQIVND in the germline V gene (reference sequence). The CDR3 nucleotides read TGTGCCAGTAGTGACGGCGGGAGGTACTCGGATACGCAGTATTTT. Translation: CASSDGGRYSDTQYF.

This clonotype was seen a few times. This chain uses TRBV20-1 with TRBJ2-7; possibly TRBD1 for D (6 bases). Germline V gene sequence: CDR1 DFQATT, CDR2 SNEGSKA (reference sequence). Trimming removed 5 bases from V and 2 bases from J, with 10 bases in between. This CDR3 has 12 amino acids. CDR3 in amino acids: CSAQPGAYEQYF. CDR3 coding DNA: TGCAGTGCTCAGCCAGGGGCCTACGAGCAGTACTTC.

The V call is TRBV4-2, the J call TRBJ1-4; D ambiguous. V lost 0 bases and J 4 bases, leaving 9 bases between the germline ends. The CDR3 runs to 15 residues. Germline V gene sequence: CDR1 LGHNA, CDR2 YNFKEQ. CDR3 in DNA: TGTGCCAGCAGCCAAGAAAACAGCTTTAATGAAAAACTGTTTTTT. This codes for CASSQENSFNEKLFF.

This clonotype was observed many times. This chain connects TRBV12-3 or TRBV12-4 to TRBJ2-5; TRBD1 aligns across 7 bases. The length of the CDR3 is 14 residues. With 5 bases clipped from V and 4 bases from J, the junction kept 7 bases outside the gene matches. CDR3 coding DNA: TGTGCCAGCAGTCCGGAGACAGGGACAGAGACCCAGTACTTC. As protein: CASSPETGTETQYF.

Comments on this clonotype: This may be a read error, as it is one base from a much larger clone. J is TRBJ2-5 and V is TRBV7-8; the match to TRBD2 covers 8 bases. V was pared by 2 bases and J by 0 bases, with 2 bases of the junction left unmatched. Germline V lookup: CDR1 SGHVS, CDR2 FQNEAQ. CDR3 length: 15 amino acids. CDR3 nucleotide sequence: TGTGCCAGCAGCTTACTACTAGCGGACCAAGAGACCCAGTACTTC. Protein: CASSLLLADQETQYF. Based on the CDR3 plus reference TRBV7-8 and TRBJ2-5, the full variable domain is GAGVSQSPRYKVAKRGQDVALRCDPISGHVSLFWYQQALGQGPEFLTYFQNEAQLDKSGLPSDRFFAERPEGSVSTLKIQRTQQEDSAVYLCASSLLLADQETQYFGPGTRLLVL.

V is TRBV10-3 and J is TRBJ2-5, with a tentative D call TRBD2 (5 bases). With 3 bases removed from V and 0 bases from J, the gap between germline ends came to 8 bases. The CDR3 is 14 residues long. Germline V lookup: CDR1 ENHRY, CDR2 SYGVKD. Here the CDR3 DNA reads TGTGCCATCAGTGAAAGTAGCGACCAAGAGACCCAGTACTTC. Translating it yields CAISESSDQETQYF.

This clonotype was picked up many times. V is TRBV9 and J is TRBJ2-2; D remains unclear. Trimming shortened V by 3 bases and J by 0 bases, and 9 bases separated the two germline ends. Looked up from germline, CDR1 is SGDLS and CDR2 is YYNGEE. The CDR3 has 15 residues. The CDR3 region is CASSGITTNTGELFF. The CDR3 DNA reads as TGTGCCAGCAGCGGCATTACGACGAACACCGGGGAGCTGTTTTTT.

This clonotype was detected only a few times. The genes are TRBV19 and TRBJ1-3; no firm D call. CDR1 is LNHDA and CDR2 is SQIVND in the germline V gene (reference sequence). V lost 7 bases and J lost 0, with 7 bases in between. CDR3 length equals 13 residues. The CDR3 is CASNELSGNTIYF. The CDR3 DNA reads TGTGCCAGTAATGAACTCTCTGGAAACACCATATATTTT.

This clonotype showed up many times. The CDR3 loop reads CASSQDNSEQYF. CDR3 in DNA: TGTGCCAGCAGCCAAGACAACTCCGAGCAGTACTTC. V usage is TRBV3-1 and J usage is TRBJ2-7; no clear D gene. The germline V gene has CDR1 LGHDT and CDR2 YNNKEL (reference sequence). This CDR3 spans 12 amino acids. Trimming shortened V by 0 bases and J by 6 bases, and 6 bases separated the two germline ends.

In this sample, this clonotype turned up once. The CDR3 loop is CASRGQGLSEKLFF. The DNA for the CDR3 is TGTGCCAGCCGGGGACAGGGCCTGAGTGAAAAACTGTTTTTT. V usage is TRBV12-3 or TRBV12-4 and J usage is TRBJ1-4; 9 nucleotides agree with TRBD1. The V segment lost 8 bases and the J segment 7 bases; nucleotides outside the gene matches: 8. CDR3 length equals 14 residues.

The table lists this clonotype with many counts. This chain connects TRBV20-1 to TRBJ2-7; D is possibly TRBD1 (5 bases). Trimming took 6 bases from V and 4 from J, leaving 22 bases between them. The CDR3 extends over 15 amino acids. Per germline, CDR1 DFQATT and CDR2 SNEGSKA (reference sequence). The CDR3 DNA sequence: TGCAGTGCAGTACCGCCATCCAGGGCGTTATACGAGCAGTACTTC. It codes for CSAVPPSRALYEQYF.

The V call is TRBV27, the J call TRBJ1-2, with unresolved D. The V end lost 6 bases, the J end lost 4 bases, and 24 bases lay between the germline ends. Germline values: CDR1 MNHEY, CDR2 SMNVEV (reference sequence). The CDR3 runs to 17 residues. Here the CDR3 DNA reads TGTGCCAGCAGCCCGTGGGCGGTGGGCCGTAAGCTCTATGGCTACACCTTC. It specifies CASSPWAVGRKLYGYTF.

Ten or more counts support this clonotype. The rearrangement joins TRBV7-2 to TRBJ2-7, with D possibly being TRBD2 (6 bases). Trimming removed 2 bases at V and 7 bases at J, with 18 bases between. The CDR3 extends over 15 amino acids. Germline CDR1 reads SGHTA; CDR2 reads FQGNSA. The CDR3 nucleotides read TGTGCCAGCAGCTTAACTAGCCTCCTTGGCGGGGAGCAGTACTTC. Translated, it gives CASSLTSLLGGEQYF.

The chain carries TRBV6-1 and TRBJ2-5; D is ambiguous. Germline V gene sequence: CDR1 MNHNS, CDR2 SASEGT. Between the trimmed V and J ends, which lost 7 bases and 1 base, there was a span of 16 bases. The CDR3 is made up of 15 amino acids. The CDR3 protein is CASTRNGIAQETQYF. As DNA, the CDR3 is TGTGCCAGCACCCGAAATGGTATAGCCCAAGAGACCCAGTACTTC.

The chain links TRBV18 to TRBJ1-4; possibly TRBD1 for D (5 bases). Germline-derived CDR1 and CDR2 are KGHSH and LQKENI. The CDR3 runs 16 residues. V lost 8 bases to trimming and J lost 6 bases, with 22 bases between them. CDR3 loop: CASRDLDTDPDEKLFF. In nucleotides, the CDR3 is TGTGCCAGCCGGGATCTGGACACCGATCCGGATGAAAAACTGTTTTTT.

The table lists this clonotype with many counts. V usage is TRBV27 and J usage is TRBJ2-7; D is unclear. This CDR3 comprises 13 residues. Trimming pared 4 bases from V and 2 bases from J, leaving 9 bases between. Germline values: CDR1 MNHEY, CDR2 SMNVEV (reference sequence). The CDR3 loop reads CASSSRPTYEQYF. DNA of the CDR3: TGTGCCAGCAGTTCCCGCCCCACCTACGAGCAGTACTTC.

This clonotype was observed many times. The CDR3 region has the DNA TGTGCCGGGGGATTTGGACAGGTGATAGGTGAAAAACTGTTTTTT. Translating gives CAGGFGQVIGEKLFF. The chain uses TRBV30 and TRBJ1-4, with 7 bases matching TRBD1. Trimming at V came to 8 bases and at J to 7 bases, leaving 16 bases not matched to a gene. Germline V gene lookup returns CDR1 GTSNPN and CDR2 SVGIG (reference sequence). The length of the CDR3 is 15 residues.

This clonotype has at least ten counts. This chain uses TRBV6-2 or TRBV6-3 with TRBJ2-7; 7 bases are a match to TRBD1. The CDR3 consists of 17 residues. The V and J ends lost 2 bases and 4 bases, in that order; junction bases with no gene match: 14. Germline-derived CDR1 and CDR2 are MNHEY and SVGEGT. The chain's CDR3 is CASSYAFDRASPYEQYF. The CDR3 DNA follows: TGTGCCAGCAGTTACGCCTTCGACAGGGCGAGTCCTTACGAGCAGTACTTC.

This clonotype was seen a handful of times. This chain uses TRBV28 with TRBJ2-2, with 9 bases aligning to TRBD1. CDR1 MDHEN and CDR2 SYDVKM come from the germline V gene. After removal of 6 bases from V and 7 bases from J, the junction contained 9 bases not matched to a gene. This CDR3 is built from 15 residues. The CDR3 coding sequence is TGTGCCAGCAGAGCGCGGGACAGGGTTATCGGGGAGCTGTTTTTT. Amino acid sequence: CASRARDRVIGELFF.

This clonotype has a count of ten or more. The chain is built from TRBV5-6 and TRBJ2-7; possible D gene TRBD2, 6 bases. The V end lost 0 bases, the J end lost 5 bases, and 15 bases lay between the germline ends. The CDR3 loop spans 15 amino acids. In germline, CDR1 is SGHDT, CDR2 YYEEEE. CDR3 DNA: TGTGCCAGCAGCTTGGGGGGGGAACCCTTTAACGAGCAGTACTTC. Translated: CASSLGGEPFNEQYF.

The rearrangement links TRBV7-2 to TRBJ2-7; 8 nucleotides match TRBD1. V lost 5 bases to trimming and J lost 1 base; unmatched junction nucleotides: 7. CDR1 and CDR2 from the germline V gene are SGHTA and FQGNSA. The CDR3 extends over 15 amino acids. Here the CDR3 reads CASSPRDRPSYEQYF. The CDR3 bases are TGTGCCAGCAGCCCCCGGGACAGGCCATCCTACGAGCAGTACTTC.